The clone carrying this T cell receptor beta chain has ten or more counts. The CDR3 consists of 19 residues. The germline V gene encodes CDR1 MNHNY and CDR2 SVGAGI (reference sequence). V lost 8 bases and J lost 0; bases outside the gene matches: 19. Individual cDNA molecules carried attached unique molecular identifiers. In TCRdb, the 5' RACE reads were re-called with MiXCR into one record per CDR3 protein. The sample lists around 44,000 distinct CDR3 sequences; approximately 8.1% were seen once. This sample was included in a study of early T cells in non-severe SARS-CoV-2 infection. The TCR was taken from an adult who was a healthcare worker with PCR-confirmed SARS-CoV-2 infection or an uninfected control (not recorded which). The sample comprised whole blood. The chain couples TRBV6-6 to TRBJ1-2; 9 positions agree with TRBD1. The CDR3 spells CASLNLPTGGRAANYGYTF. CDR3 sequence (DNA): TGTGCCAGCCTTAATCTCCCAACAGGGGGCCGGGCAGCTAACTATGGCTACACCTTC.